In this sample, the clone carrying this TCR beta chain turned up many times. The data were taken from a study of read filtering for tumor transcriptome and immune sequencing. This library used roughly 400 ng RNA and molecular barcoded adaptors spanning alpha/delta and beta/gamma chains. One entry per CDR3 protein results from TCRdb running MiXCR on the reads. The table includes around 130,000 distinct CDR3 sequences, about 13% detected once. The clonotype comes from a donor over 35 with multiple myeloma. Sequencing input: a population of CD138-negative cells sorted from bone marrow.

CDR3 nucleotide sequence: TGTGCCAGTGGGACAGGGGGAGGCCTAGCGGGAGTCTCCTACGAGCAGTACTTC. Protein product: CASGTGGGLAGVSYEQYF. The chain carries TRBV19 and TRBJ2-7; possible D gene TRBD1, 11 bases. The ends were cut back, 8 bases at V and 0 bases at J, with 26 bases in the middle. The length of the CDR3 is 18 residues. CDR1 is LNHDA, CDR2 SQIVND, per germline (reference sequence). The full variable domain, completed using reference TRBV19 and TRBJ2-7, is DGGITQSPKYLFRKEGQNVTLSCEQNLNHDAMYWYRQDPGQGLRLIYYSQIVNDFQKGDIAEGYSVSREKKESFPLTVTSAQKNPTAFYLCASGTGGGLAGVSYEQYFGPGTRLTVT.